At least ten counts were recorded for the clone carrying this T cell receptor (beta chain). Antigen specificity is unknown. The germline CDR1 and CDR2 sequences are SGHRS and YFSETQ. The J segment lost 4 bases and the V segment lost 6 bases, leaving 7 bases of the junction unmatched. This CDR3 comprises 14 residues. The entry originates in a study of CD8 T cells in ankylosing spondylitis. Study-level results: Blood from ankylosing spondylitis patients appeared to carry a characteristic roughly 8-variant TCR beta motif. Clones linked to the disease showed a CD8+ phenotype. They occurred at relatively low frequencies in peripheral blood. Clones linked to disease were reported to show significant enrichment in matched ankylosing spondylitis synovial fluid.

A quantitative 5'-RACE method, one with molecular barcodes, was used to make TCR beta libraries. One entry per CDR3 protein results from TCRdb running MiXCR on the 5' RACE reads. This sample carries roughly 230,000 distinct CDR3 sequences, around 8% of them seen once, and the ten largest clones take roughly 5%. The sample comprised blood, either unsorted or a sorted T cell fraction (not recorded which). This sequence was found in a female donor with ankylosing spondylitis or in good health (not recorded which). The chain recombines TRBV5-1 with TRBJ2-1; 7 bases line up with TRBD2. CDR3 amino acids: CASKRLAEYNEQFF. The CDR3 region has the DNA TGCGCCAGCAAAAGACTAGCCGAGTACAATGAGCAGTTCTTC.